The 2 T cell receptor beta chains below all came from one sample that was sequenced in a study of identifying expanded T cells in peripheral blood. This table comes from immunoSEQ multiplex PCR, and its TCRdb copy is limited to in-frame clones, with some not included. Of over 100,000 clones listed, about nine tenths are singletons. The sample comprised blood. The receptors were gathered from a person aged 18 to 70 in good health.

The chain is built from TRBV10-3 and TRBJ2-1; TRBD2 aligns across 11 bases. The ends lost 10 bases at V and 8 bases at J; junction bases unmatched: 13. The CDR3 length is 15 residues. Germline assignment: CDR1 ENHRY and CDR2 SYGVKD. In nucleotides, the CDR3 is TGTGCCACCACTAGCCTTAGCGGGGGGGCAGATGAGCAGTTCTTC. Translation: CATTSLSGGADEQFF.

V usage is TRBV5-1 and J usage is TRBJ1-4; 7 bases map to TRBD1. Germline CDR1 reads SGHRS; CDR2 reads YFSETQ. This CDR3 has 14 residues. J lost 4 bases, V lost 1 base, and 1 base had no gene match. The CDR3 DNA follows: TGCGCCAGCAGCTTGACAGGGGTTAATGAAAAACTGTTTTTT. It encodes CASSLTGVNEKLFF.